This passage covers 16 T cell receptor beta chains from one sample sequenced in a study of cytomegalovirus exposure and HLA in healthy donors. The study ran its PCR with 60 Vbeta and 13 Jbeta primers. Here immunoSEQ multiplex PCR was the method, and the copy in TCRdb shows in-frame clones only, minus some. There are a few hundred thousand clones in the sample; about 85% occur only once, and roughly a tenth lies in the top ten. Sequenced material: PBMCs. The receptors shown here come from a woman aged 45-65 years in good health and CMV-seropositive.

The gene calls are TRBV28 and TRBJ2-3; tentative D call: TRBD1 (5 bases). Germline V gives CDR1 MDHEN, CDR2 SYDVKM. Deletions cut 3 bases from V and 5 bases from J, with 12 bases between. CDR3 length: 14 residues. The CDR3 loop reads CASSFSQGQDTQYF. The CDR3 nucleotides read TGTGCCAGCAGTTTCAGCCAGGGCCAAGATACGCAGTATTTT.

V is TRBV7-8 and J is TRBJ1-5, with TRBD1 matching over 7 bases. The CDR3 extends over 16 amino acids. V lost 5 bases, J lost 0 bases, and 7 bases stayed unmatched. Germline lookup yields CDR1 SGHVS and CDR2 FQNEAQ. The CDR3 DNA reads TGTGCCAGCAGCCCCCTAGACAGGGATAGCAATCAGCCCCAGCATTTT. This codes for CASSPLDRDSNQPQHF.

The chain combines TRBV4-2 with TRBJ1-1, with a possible D match to TRBD1 (5 bases). The CDR3 is made up of 13 amino acids. Germline V gene data show CDR1 as LGHNA and CDR2 as YNFKEQ. Trimming removed 2 bases at V and 4 bases at J, with 8 bases between. The CDR3 loop is CASSQTGITEAFF. The CDR3 nucleotides read TGTGCCAGCAGCCAAACAGGTATCACTGAAGCTTTCTTT.

As DNA, the CDR3 is TGTGCCAGCAGCAAGGGGACAGGAGGAAGCACAGATACGCAGTATTTT. This encodes CASSKGTGGSTDTQYF. This chain uses TRBV28 with TRBJ2-3, with 8 bases that match TRBD1. This CDR3 comprises 16 residues. The V segment lost 6 bases and the J segment 0 bases; nucleotides outside the gene matches: 8. The germline V gene has CDR1 MDHEN and CDR2 SYDVKM.

The chain has TRBV5-1 and TRBJ2-3; 9 bases are a match to TRBD2. J was trimmed by 3 bases and V by 0 bases; bases with no gene match: 11. The CDR3 length is 18 residues. Germline loops: CDR1 SGHRS, CDR2 YFSETQ. The CDR3 is CASSLAGGGALLTDTQYF. The CDR3 DNA reads as TGCGCCAGCAGCTTGGCGGGCGGGGGGGCCCTTTTGACAGATACGCAGTATTTT.

This clone was detected only a few times. The chain is built from TRBV10-2 and TRBJ1-2; no firm D call. Germline CDR1 and CDR2: WSHSY and SAAADI. The CDR3 consists of 14 residues. V gave up 0 bases and J gave up 9 bases, with 14 bases separating them. In DNA, the CDR3 is TGCGCCAGCAGTGAGTCGCTGGTTTTGCGGAGCTACACCTTC. It encodes CASSESLVLRSYTF.

This CDR3 is CASSPSAGVYRSYGYTF. CDR3 sequence (DNA): TGTGCCAGCAGCCCTTCGGCGGGGGTATATCGGAGCTATGGCTACACCTTC. This chain links TRBV9 with TRBJ1-2; TRBD1 might be the D (5 bases). CDR3 length: 17 residues. Trimming stripped 4 bases from V and 4 bases from J, with 23 bases between. The germline gives CDR1 SGDLS, CDR2 YYNGEE. Full variable domain (remainder filled in from reference TRBV9 and TRBJ1-2): DSGVTQTPKHLITATGQRVTLRCSPRSGDLSVYWYQQSLDQGLQFLIQYYNGEERAKGNILERFSAQQFPDLHSELNLSSLELGDSALYFCASSPSAGVYRSYGYTFGSGTRLTVV.

V gene TRBV7-2 combines with J gene TRBJ2-7; D is unresolved. Germline V gene data show CDR1 as SGHTA and CDR2 as FQGNSA. The CDR3 extends over 12 amino acids. V was clipped by 2 bases and J by 7 bases, with 9 bases between them. The CDR3 sequence is CASSLKTAEQYF. CDR3 nucleotides: TGTGCCAGCAGCTTAAAAACTGCGGAGCAGTACTTC.

The CDR3 DNA reads as TGTGCCAGCAGTTTAATCAGGTTAAACTATGGCTACACCTTC. This encodes CASSLIRLNYGYTF. The J gene is TRBJ1-2, the V gene TRBV28; D gene unclear. CDR1 and CDR2 (germline): MDHEN, SYDVKM. Deletions cut 2 bases from V and 2 bases from J, with 9 bases between. This CDR3 spans 14 amino acids.

The CDR3 DNA reads TGCGCCAGCAGCGGGACTAGCGGGGTTAGCACAGATACGCAGTATTTT. Protein sequence: CASSGTSGVSTDTQYF. The genes are TRBV5-1 and TRBJ2-3; TRBD2 matches at 13 bases. Per germline, CDR1 SGHRS and CDR2 YFSETQ. This CDR3 region has 16 residues. V dropped 4 bases and J dropped 0; count of bases not matched to a gene: 2. Variable domain in full (rest from reference TRBV5-1 and TRBJ2-3): KAGVTQTPRYLIKTRGQQVTLSCSPISGHRSVSWYQQTPGQGLQFLFEYFSETQRNKGNFPGRFSGRQFSNSRSEMNVSTLELGDSALYLCASSGTSGVSTDTQYFGPGTRLTVL.

The chain uses TRBV28 and TRBJ1-3, with 7 bases fitting TRBD1. CDR3 length: 15 amino acids. Per germline, CDR1 MDHEN and CDR2 SYDVKM. Trimming cost V 4 bases and J 6 bases; bases outside gene matches: 9. The CDR3 spells CASSSPGTAINTIYF. In DNA form, the CDR3 reads TGTGCCAGCAGTTCTCCCGGGACAGCAATAAACACCATATATTTT.

This clone was found once. The chain combines TRBV7-8 with TRBJ1-6, with D possibly being TRBD1 (6 bases). Germline V gene data show CDR1 as SGHVS and CDR2 as FQNEAQ. The CDR3 consists of 15 residues. V was shortened by 3 bases and J by 8 bases, with 14 bases between the two germline ends. The CDR3 region is CASSFSRGEDSPLHF. For the CDR3, the DNA is TGTGCCAGCAGCTTCAGCAGGGGCGAGGATTCACCCCTCCACTTT.

The chain recombines TRBV25-1 with TRBJ1-3; D unresolved. V was trimmed by 0 bases and J by 4 bases, leaving 4 bases between them. The CDR3 runs 13 residues. Germline V gene lookup returns CDR1 MGHDK and CDR2 SYGVNS. The CDR3 loop is CASSEYRGNTIYF. CDR3 in DNA: TGTGCCAGCAGTGAATATAGAGGAAACACCATATATTTT. Drawing the rest from reference TRBV25-1 and TRBJ1-3, the complete variable domain is EADIYQTPRYLVIGTGKKITLECSQTMGHDKMYWYQQDPGMELHLIHYSYGVNSTEKGDLSSESTVSRIRTEHFPLTLESARPSHTSQYLCASSEYRGNTIYFGEGSWLTVV.

The J gene is TRBJ2-3, the V gene TRBV5-1, with 7 nucleotides matching TRBD1. After removal of 4 bases from V and 2 bases from J, the junction contained 4 bases not matched to a gene. The germline gives CDR1 SGHRS, CDR2 YFSETQ. CDR3 length: 14 residues. The CDR3 coding sequence is TGCGCCAGCAGCCGTGACAGGGCCACAGATACGCAGTATTTT. Translating it yields CASSRDRATDTQYF.

The chain couples TRBV28 to TRBJ2-3, with TRBD2 matching over 9 bases. CDR3 size: 16 residues. In germline, CDR1 is MDHEN, CDR2 SYDVKM. Losses at the gene ends were 5 bases for V and 0 bases for J; bases not matched to a gene: 6. The CDR3 DNA reads as TGTGCCAGCAGTCTGGCCAGCGGGGGGAGCACAGATACGCAGTATTTT. It translates to CASSLASGGSTDTQYF.

The chain uses TRBV6-1 and TRBJ1-6; 7 bases are shared with TRBD1. After removal of 8 bases from V and 4 bases from J, the junction contained 5 bases not matched to a gene. The CDR3 is made up of 14 amino acids. Per the germline V gene, CDR1 is MNHNS and CDR2 is SASEGT. Here the CDR3 reads CASAPGQYNSPLHF. CDR3 nucleotides: TGTGCCAGCGCCCCGGGACAGTATAATTCACCCCTCCACTTT.